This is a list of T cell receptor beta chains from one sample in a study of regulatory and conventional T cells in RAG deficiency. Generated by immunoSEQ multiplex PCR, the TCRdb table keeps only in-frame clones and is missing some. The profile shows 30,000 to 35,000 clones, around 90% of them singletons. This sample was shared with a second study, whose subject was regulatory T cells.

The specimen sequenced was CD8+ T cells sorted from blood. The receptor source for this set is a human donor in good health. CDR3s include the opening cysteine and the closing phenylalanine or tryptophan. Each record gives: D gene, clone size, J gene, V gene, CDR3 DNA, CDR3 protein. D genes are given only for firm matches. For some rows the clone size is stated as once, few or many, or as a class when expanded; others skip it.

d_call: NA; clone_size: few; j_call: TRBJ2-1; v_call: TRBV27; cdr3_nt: TGTGCCAGCAGCTATACAGGAGACCCTTACAATGAGCAGTTCTTC; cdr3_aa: CASSYTGDPYNEQFF
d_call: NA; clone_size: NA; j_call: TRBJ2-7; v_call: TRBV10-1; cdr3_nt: TGCGCCAGCAGTGAGTCAAAGGGAGAGCAGTACTTC; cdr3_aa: CASSESKGEQYF
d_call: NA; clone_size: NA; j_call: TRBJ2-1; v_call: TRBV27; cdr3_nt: TGTGCCAGCAACCACTTTGCAGGGACCAATGAGCAGTTCTTC; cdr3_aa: CASNHFAGTNEQFF
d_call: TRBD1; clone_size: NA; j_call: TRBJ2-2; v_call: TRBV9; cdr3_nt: TGTGCCAGCAGCAACCGGGACAGGGGTACCGGGGAGCTGTTTTTT; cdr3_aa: CASSNRDRGTGELFF
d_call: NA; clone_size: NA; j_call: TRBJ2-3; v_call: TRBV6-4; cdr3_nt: TGTGCCAGCAGTGGCGGGAGCACAGATACGCAGTATTTT; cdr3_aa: CASSGGSTDTQYF
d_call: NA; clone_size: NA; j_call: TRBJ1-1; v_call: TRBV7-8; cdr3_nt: TGTGCCAGCAGCTTAGAGGGGCGGCGGTTAGCCACTGAAGCTTTCTTT; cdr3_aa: CASSLEGRRLATEAFF
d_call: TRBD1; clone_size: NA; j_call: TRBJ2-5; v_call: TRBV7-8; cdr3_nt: TGTGCCAGCAGACTCCGGGACAGTGGTGTGGAGACCCAGTACTTC; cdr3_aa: CASRLRDSGVETQYF
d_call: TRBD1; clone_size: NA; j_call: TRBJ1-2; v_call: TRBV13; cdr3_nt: TGTGCCAGCAGATCCAGGACAGGGGGGTTTTGGAATGGCTACACCTTC; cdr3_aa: CASRSRTGGFWNGYTF
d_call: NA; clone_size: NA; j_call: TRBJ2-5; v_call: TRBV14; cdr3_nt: TGTGCCAGCAGCCAGGTGGGAGCGCAAGAGACCCAGTACTTC; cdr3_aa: CASSQVGAQETQYF
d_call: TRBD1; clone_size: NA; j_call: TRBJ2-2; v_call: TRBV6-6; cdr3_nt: TGTGCCAGCTCCTTCCAGGGGGTGGACACCGGGGAGCTGTTTTTT; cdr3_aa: CASSFQGVDTGELFF
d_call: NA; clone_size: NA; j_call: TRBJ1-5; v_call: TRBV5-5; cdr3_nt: TGTGCCAGCAGCTTGGTAGACAATCAGCCCCAGCATTTT; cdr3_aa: CASSLVDNQPQHF
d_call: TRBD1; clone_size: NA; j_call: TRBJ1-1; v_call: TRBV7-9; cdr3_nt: TGTGCCAGCAGCTCCCCGGGAAGGGACAGCTCTGAAGCTTTCTTT; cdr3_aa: CASSSPGRDSSEAFF
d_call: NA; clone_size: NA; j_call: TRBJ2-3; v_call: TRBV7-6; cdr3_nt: TGTGCCAGCAGCTTGGGGGGAGTTGGAGATACGCAGTATTTT; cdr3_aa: CASSLGGVGDTQYF
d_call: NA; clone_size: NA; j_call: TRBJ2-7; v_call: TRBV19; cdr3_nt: TGTGCCAGTAGTATGTGGCCGCGGTACGAGCAGTACTTC; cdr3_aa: CASSMWPRYEQYF
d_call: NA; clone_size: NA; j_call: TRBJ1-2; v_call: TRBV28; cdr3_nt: TGTGCCAGCAGCCCAGGGTCTAATGGCTACACCTTC; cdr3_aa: CASSPGSNGYTF
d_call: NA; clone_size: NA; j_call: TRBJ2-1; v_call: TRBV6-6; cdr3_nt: TGTGCCAGCAGTCATGAGGACCGTATTTACAATGAGCAGTTCTTC; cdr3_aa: CASSHEDRIYNEQFF
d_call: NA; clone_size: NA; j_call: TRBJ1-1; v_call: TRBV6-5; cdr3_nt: TGTGCCAGCAGTTCCCTCGGGCCCCAGACTGAAGCTTTCTTT; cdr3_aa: CASSSLGPQTEAFF
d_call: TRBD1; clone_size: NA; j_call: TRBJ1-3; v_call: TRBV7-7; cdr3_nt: TGTGCTAGCAGCTTCCCCGGGGACAGGGGAGCTTCTGGAAACACCATATATTTT; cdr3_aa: CASSFPGDRGASGNTIYF
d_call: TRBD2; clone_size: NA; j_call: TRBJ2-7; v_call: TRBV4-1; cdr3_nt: TGCGCCAGCAGCCAGTTGATAGCGGGAGCTTACGACGAGCAGTACTTC; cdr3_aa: CASSQLIAGAYDEQYF
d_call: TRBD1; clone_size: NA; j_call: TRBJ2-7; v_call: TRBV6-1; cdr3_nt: TGTGCCAGCAGTGAGCTCGGGACAGGGCTTTCCTACGAGCAGTACTTC; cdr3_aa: CASSELGTGLSYEQYF
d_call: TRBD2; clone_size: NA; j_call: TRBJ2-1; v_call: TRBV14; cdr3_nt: TGTGCCAGCAGCCCCGGGGCTAGCGGCTACAATGAGCAGTTCTTC; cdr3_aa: CASSPGASGYNEQFF
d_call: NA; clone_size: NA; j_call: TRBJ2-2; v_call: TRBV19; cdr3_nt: TGTGCCAGTAGTATAGGAACCGGGGAGCTGTTTTTT; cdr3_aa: CASSIGTGELFF
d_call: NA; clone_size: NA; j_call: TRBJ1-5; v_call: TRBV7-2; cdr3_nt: TGTGCCAGCAGCTTATATGCGGACGCGCCAACGGAGCCCCAGCATTTT; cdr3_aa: CASSLYADAPTEPQHF
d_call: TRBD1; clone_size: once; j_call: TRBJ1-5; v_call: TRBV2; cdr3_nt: TGTGCCAGCAGAGAGACAGGGACGGGCCAGCCCCAGCATTTT; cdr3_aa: CASRETGTGQPQHF
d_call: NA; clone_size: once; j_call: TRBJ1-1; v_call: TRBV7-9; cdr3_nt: TGTGCCAGCAGCTCAGAGACAGCTGCCCTTACTGAAGCTTTCTTT; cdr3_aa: CASSSETAALTEAFF
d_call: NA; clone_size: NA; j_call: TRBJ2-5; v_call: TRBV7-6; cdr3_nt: TGTGCCAGCAGCTTAACCCAGTCCCAAGAGACCCAGTACTTC; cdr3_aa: CASSLTQSQETQYF
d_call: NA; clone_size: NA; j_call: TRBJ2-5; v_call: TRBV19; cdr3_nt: TGTGCCACCTGGGCGGGTGCTCGATCGGAGACCCAGTACTTC; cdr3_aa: CATWAGARSETQYF
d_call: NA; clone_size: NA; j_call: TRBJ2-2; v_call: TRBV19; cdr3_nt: TGTGCCAGTCGGAACGCCGGGGAGCTGTTTTTT; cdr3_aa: CASRNAGELFF
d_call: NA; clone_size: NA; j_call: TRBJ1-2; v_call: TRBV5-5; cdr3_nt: TGTGCCAGCAGCTTGGGGCAGGTCTTCTATGGCTACACCTTC; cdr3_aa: CASSLGQVFYGYTF
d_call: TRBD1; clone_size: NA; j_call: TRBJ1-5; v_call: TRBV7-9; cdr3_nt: TGTGCCAGCAGCTTAGCACAGGGGGACAGTCAGCCCCAGCATTTT; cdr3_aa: CASSLAQGDSQPQHF
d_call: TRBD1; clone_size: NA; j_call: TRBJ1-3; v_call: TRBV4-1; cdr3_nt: TGCGCCAGCAGCTCCCGGACAGGAGGCTCTGGAAACACCATATATTTT; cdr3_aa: CASSSRTGGSGNTIYF
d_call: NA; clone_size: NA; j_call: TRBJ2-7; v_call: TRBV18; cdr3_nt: TGTGCCAGCTCCTCGACAAACAGGGTCTACGAGCAGTACTTC; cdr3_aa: CASSSTNRVYEQYF
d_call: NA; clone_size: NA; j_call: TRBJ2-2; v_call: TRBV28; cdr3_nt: TGTGCCAGCAGTTCGCCGACGGATACCTTGACCGGGGAGCTGTTTTTT; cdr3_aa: CASSSPTDTLTGELFF
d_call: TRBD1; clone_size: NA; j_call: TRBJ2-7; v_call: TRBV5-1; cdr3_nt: TGCGCCAGCAGCCCCGGGACAGGGGGCACCTACGAGCAGTACTTC; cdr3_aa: CASSPGTGGTYEQYF
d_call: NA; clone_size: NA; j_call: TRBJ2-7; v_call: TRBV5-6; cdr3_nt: TGTGCCAGCAGCTTGGTGGGCGAAGCCTACGAGCAGTACTTC; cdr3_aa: CASSLVGEAYEQYF
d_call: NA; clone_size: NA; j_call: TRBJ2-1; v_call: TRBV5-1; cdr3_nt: TGCGCCAGCAGCTTGGCCACGGGGGCAACGCCGTGGGTTAATGAGCAGTTCTTC; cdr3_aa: CASSLATGATPWVNEQFF
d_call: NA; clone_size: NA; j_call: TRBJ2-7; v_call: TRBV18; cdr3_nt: TGTGCCAGCTCACCCGGACACCTCTACGAGCAGTACTTC; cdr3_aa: CASSPGHLYEQYF
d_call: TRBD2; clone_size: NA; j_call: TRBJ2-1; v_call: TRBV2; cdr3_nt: TGTGCCAGCAGTACCGGGACTAGCGGATACAATGAGCAGTTCTTC; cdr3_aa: CASSTGTSGYNEQFF
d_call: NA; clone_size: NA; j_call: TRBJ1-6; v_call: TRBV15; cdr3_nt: TGTGCCACCAGCAGAGGGCCGAGGAGCTCCTATAATTCACCCCTCCACTTT; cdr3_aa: CATSRGPRSSYNSPLHF
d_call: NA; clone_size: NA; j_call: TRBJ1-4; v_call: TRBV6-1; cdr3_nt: TGTGCCAGCAGTGAAGCGCTTCTGGGACAACTCAACCCAACTAATGAAAAACTGTTTTTT; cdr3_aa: CASSEALLGQLNPTNEKLFF
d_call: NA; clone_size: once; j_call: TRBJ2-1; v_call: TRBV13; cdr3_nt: TGTGCCAGCAGCTTAATGGGACGGCCTGAGCAGTTCTTC; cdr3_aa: CASSLMGRPEQFF
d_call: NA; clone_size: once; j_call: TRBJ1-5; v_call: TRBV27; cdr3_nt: TGTGCCAGCAGCCAAGCATATAGCAATCAGCCCCAGCATTTT; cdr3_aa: CASSQAYSNQPQHF
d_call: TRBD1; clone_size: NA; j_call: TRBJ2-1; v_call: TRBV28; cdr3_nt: TGTGCCAGCAGTTTACCGGGACAGGGGGCGATCGCTGAGCAGTTCTTC; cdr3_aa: CASSLPGQGAIAEQFF
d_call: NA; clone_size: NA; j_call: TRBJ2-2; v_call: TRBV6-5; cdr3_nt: TGTGCCAGCAGTTACTCGACCGGCGGGGAGCTGTTTTTT; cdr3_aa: CASSYSTGGELFF
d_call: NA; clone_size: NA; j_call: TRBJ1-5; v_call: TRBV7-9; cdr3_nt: TGTGCCAGCAGCCCCCCGGGTCAGCCCCAGCATTTT; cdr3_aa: CASSPPGQPQHF
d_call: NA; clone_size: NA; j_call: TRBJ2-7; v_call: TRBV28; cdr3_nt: TGTGCCAGCAGCGCGAGACAGCGGTGGTACGAGCAGTACTTC; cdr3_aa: CASSARQRWYEQYF
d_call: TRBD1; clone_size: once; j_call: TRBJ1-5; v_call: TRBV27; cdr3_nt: TGTGCCAGCGCCGTATTACAGGGGACGGTGCAGCCCCAGCATTTT; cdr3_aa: CASAVLQGTVQPQHF
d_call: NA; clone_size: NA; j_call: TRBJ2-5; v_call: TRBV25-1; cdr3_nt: TGTGCCAGCAGTCACGGAGGGGGGAGCCAAGAGACCCAGTACTTC; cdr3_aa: CASSHGGGSQETQYF
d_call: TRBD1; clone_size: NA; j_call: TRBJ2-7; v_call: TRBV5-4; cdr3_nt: TGTGCCAGCAGCTTGCCGGGACAGGGGGCCACCTACGAGCAGTACTTC; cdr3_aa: CASSLPGQGATYEQYF
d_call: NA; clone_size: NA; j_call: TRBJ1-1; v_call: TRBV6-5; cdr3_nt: TGTGCCAGCAGCTTACAGGGCGATCCCACTGAAGCTTTCTTT; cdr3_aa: CASSLQGDPTEAFF
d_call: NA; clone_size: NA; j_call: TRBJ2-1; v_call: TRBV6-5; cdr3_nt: TGTGCCAGCAGCCGGGACCACTACAATGAGCAGTTCTTC; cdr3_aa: CASSRDHYNEQFF
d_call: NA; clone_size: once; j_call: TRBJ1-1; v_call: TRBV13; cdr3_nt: TGTGCCAGCAGCTTAGGCCGGGGGGTTGAAGCTTTCTTT; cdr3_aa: CASSLGRGVEAFF
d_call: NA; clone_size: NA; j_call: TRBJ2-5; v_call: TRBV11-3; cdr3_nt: TGTGCCAGCAGCTTGCATCCCGAACGGCAAGAGACCCAGTACTTC; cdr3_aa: CASSLHPERQETQYF